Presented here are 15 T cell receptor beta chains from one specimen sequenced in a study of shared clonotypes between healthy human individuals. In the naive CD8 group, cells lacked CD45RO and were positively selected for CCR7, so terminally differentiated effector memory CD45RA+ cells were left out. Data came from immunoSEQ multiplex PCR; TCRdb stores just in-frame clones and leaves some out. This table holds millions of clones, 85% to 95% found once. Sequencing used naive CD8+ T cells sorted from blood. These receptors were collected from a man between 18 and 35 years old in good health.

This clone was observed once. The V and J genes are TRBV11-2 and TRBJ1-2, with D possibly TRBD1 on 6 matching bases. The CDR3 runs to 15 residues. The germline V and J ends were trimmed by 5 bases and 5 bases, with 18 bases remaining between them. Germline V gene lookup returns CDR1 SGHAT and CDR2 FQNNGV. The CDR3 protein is CASSPKLGGGYGYTF. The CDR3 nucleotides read TGTGCCAGCAGCCCGAAATTGGGGGGCGGATATGGCTACACCTTC.

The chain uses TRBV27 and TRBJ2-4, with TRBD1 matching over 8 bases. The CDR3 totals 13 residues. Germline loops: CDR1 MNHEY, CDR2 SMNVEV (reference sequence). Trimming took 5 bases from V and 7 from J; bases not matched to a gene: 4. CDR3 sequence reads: CASSTHRGNIQYF. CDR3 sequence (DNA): TGTGCCAGCAGTACCCACAGGGGGAACATTCAGTACTTC.

The CDR3 reads CASSSSSGRYKETQYF. The CDR3 DNA reads as TGTGCCAGCAGCTCAAGTAGCGGGAGGTATAAAGAGACCCAGTACTTC. The J gene is TRBJ2-5, the V gene TRBV7-9; 10 bases line up with TRBD2. Germline trimming cut 4 bases from V and 3 bases from J; bases unmatched to any gene: 8. This CDR3 has 16 amino acids. Germline assignment: CDR1 SEHNR and CDR2 FQNEAQ (reference sequence).

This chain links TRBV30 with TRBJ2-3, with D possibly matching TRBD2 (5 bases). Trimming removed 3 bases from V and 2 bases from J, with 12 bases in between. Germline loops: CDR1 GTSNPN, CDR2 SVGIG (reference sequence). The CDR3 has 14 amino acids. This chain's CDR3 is CAWSNGEPTDTQYF. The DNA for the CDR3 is TGTGCCTGGAGCAATGGGGAGCCCACAGATACGCAGTATTTT.

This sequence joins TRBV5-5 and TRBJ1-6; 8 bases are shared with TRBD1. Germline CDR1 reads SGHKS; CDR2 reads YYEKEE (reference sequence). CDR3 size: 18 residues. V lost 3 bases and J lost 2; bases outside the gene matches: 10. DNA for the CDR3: TGTGCCAGCAGCTCATTAACCGGGACAGGCGCCTATAATTCACCCCTCCACTTT. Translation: CASSSLTGTGAYNSPLHF.

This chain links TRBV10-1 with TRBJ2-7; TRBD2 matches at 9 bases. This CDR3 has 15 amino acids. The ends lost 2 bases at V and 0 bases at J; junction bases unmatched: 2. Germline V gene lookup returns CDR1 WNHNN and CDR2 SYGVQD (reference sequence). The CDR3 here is CASSEPSGTSYEQYF. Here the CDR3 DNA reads TGCGCCAGCAGTGAGCCTAGCGGGACCTCCTACGAGCAGTACTTC.

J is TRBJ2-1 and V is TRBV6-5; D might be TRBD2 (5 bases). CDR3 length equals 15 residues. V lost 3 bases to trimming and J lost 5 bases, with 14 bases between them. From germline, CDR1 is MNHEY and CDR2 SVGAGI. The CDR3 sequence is CASSYPGEGHNEQFF. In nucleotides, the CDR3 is TGTGCCAGCAGTTATCCCGGGGAAGGGCACAATGAGCAGTTCTTC.

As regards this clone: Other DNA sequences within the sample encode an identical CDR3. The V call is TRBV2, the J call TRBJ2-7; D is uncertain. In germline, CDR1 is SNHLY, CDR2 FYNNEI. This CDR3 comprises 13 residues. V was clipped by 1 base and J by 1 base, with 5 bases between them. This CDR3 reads CASSEVSSYEQYF. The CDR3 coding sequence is TGTGCCAGCAGTGAAGTCAGTTCCTACGAGCAGTACTTC. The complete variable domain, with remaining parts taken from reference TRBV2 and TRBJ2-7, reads EPEVTQTPSHQVTQMGQEVILRCVPISNHLYFYWYRQILGQKVEFLVSFYNNEISEKSEIFDDQFSVERPDGSNFTLKIRSTKLEDSAMYFCASSEVSSYEQYFGPGTRLTVT.

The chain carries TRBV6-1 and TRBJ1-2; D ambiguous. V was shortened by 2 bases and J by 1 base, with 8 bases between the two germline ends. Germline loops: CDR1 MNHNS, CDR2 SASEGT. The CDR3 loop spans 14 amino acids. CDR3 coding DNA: TGTGCCAGCAGTGAATTAACCGTTAACTATGGCTACACCTTC. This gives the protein CASSELTVNYGYTF.

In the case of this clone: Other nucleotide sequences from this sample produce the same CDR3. In nucleotides, the CDR3 is TGCGCCAGCAGTGAGTCCTTGGACAATGAGCAGTTCTTC. Translation: CASSESLDNEQFF. The J gene is TRBJ2-1, the V gene TRBV10-1; D gene unclear. Germline V lookup: CDR1 WNHNN, CDR2 SYGVQD (reference sequence). Trimming took 0 bases from V and 5 from J, leaving 5 bases between them. The length of the CDR3 is 13 residues.

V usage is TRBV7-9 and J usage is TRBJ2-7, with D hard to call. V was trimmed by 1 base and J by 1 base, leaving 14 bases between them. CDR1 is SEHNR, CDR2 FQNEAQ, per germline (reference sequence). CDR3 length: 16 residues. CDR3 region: CASSLEVRTTSYEQYF. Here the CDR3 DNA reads TGTGCCAGCAGCTTAGAGGTTAGGACGACTTCCTACGAGCAGTACTTC. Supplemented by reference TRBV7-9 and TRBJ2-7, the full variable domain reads DTGVSQNPRHKITKRGQNVTFRCDPISEHNRLYWYRQTLGQGPEFLTYFQNEAQLEKSRLLSDRFSAERPKGSFSTLEIQRTEQGDSAMYLCASSLEVRTTSYEQYFGPGTRLTVT.

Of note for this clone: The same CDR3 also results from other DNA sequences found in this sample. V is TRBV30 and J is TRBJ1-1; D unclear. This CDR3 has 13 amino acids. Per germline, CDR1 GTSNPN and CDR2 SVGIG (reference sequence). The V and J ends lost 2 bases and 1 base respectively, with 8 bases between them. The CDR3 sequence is CAWSPRENTEAFF. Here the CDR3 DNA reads TGTGCCTGGAGTCCCCGGGAGAACACTGAAGCTTTCTTT.

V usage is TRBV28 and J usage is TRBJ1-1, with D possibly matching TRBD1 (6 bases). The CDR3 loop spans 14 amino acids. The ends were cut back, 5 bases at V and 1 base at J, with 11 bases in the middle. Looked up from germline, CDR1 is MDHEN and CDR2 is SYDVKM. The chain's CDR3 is CASSIGTQNTEAFF. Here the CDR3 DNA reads TGTGCCAGCAGTATTGGGACACAGAACACTGAAGCTTTCTTT.

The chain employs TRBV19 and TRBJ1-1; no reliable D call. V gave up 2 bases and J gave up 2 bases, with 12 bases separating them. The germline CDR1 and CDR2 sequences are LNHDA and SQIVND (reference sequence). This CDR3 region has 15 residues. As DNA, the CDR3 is TGTGCCAGTAGTATACCACAATGGGGTAACACTGAAGCTTTCTTT. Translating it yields CASSIPQWGNTEAFF. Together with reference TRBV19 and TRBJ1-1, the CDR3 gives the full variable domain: DGGITQSPKYLFRKEGQNVTLSCEQNLNHDAMYWYRQDPGQGLRLIYYSQIVNDFQKGDIAEGYSVSREKKESFPLTVTSAQKNPTAFYLCASSIPQWGNTEAFFGQGTRLTVV.

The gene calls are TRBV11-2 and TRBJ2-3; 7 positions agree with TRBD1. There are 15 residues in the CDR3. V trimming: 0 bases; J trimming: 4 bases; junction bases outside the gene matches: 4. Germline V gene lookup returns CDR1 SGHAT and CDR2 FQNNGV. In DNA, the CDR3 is TGTGCCAGCAGCTTAGAGGGGGACAGTTCAGATACGCAGTATTTT. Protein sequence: CASSLEGDSSDTQYF.